A selection of T cell receptor beta chains follows, all from one sample in a study of blood T cell repertoires in COVID-19. Generated by immunoSEQ multiplex PCR, the TCRdb table keeps only in-frame clones and is missing some. This sample has around 250,000 clones, with around 80% found just once. Sequencing input: PBMCs or T cells enriched from blood (not recorded which). All receptors derive from a young man with acute COVID-19. The CDR3 runs from the conserved cysteine through the conserved F or W. D genes are given only for firm matches. Clone sizes are given selectively: once, few, many, or a class where the clone is expanded.

J gene	clone size	D gene	V gene	CDR3 protein	CDR3 DNA
TRBJ2-3	NA	TRBD1	TRBV5-6	CASSFRTGVSSDTQYF	TGTGCCAGCAGCTTCAGGACAGGGGTGTCCTCAGATACGCAGTATTTT
TRBJ2-5	NA	TRBD1	TRBV5-6	CASSLGPGGFETQYF	TGTGCCAGCAGCTTGGGGCCAGGGGGCTTTGAGACCCAGTACTTC
TRBJ2-3	NA	TRBD1	TRBV5-1	CASSLRGLESDTQYF	TGTGCCAGCAGCTTGAGGGGGCTTGAGTCAGATACGCAGTATTTT
TRBJ1-2	NA	NA	TRBV5-4	CASSSTDLYGYTF	TGTGCCAGCAGCTCCACAGATCTCTATGGCTACACCTTC
TRBJ1-1	few	TRBD1	TRBV3-1/TRBV3-2	CASSSQKGAYTNTEAFF	TGTGCCAGCAGCAGTCAAAAGGGGGCATACACTAACACTGAAGCTTTCTTT
TRBJ1-1	NA	TRBD1	TRBV19	CASSHRGTEAFF	TGTGCCAGTAGTCACAGGGGCACTGAAGCTTTCTTT
TRBJ1-5	NA	NA	TRBV6-5	CASSYSGRSGQPQHF	TGTGCCAGCAGTTACTCGGGGCGCTCTGGGCAGCCCCAGCATTTT
TRBJ1-3	NA	NA	TRBV7-6	CASSLSGGQTGNTIYF	TGTGCCAGCAGCCTCAGCGGAGGTCAAACTGGAAACACCATATATTTT
TRBJ1-1	NA	NA	TRBV18	CASSPERMNTEAFF	TGTGCCAGCTCACCAGAGCGGATGAACACTGAAGCTTTCTTT
TRBJ1-5	NA	NA	TRBV5-6	CASSLQGYQPQHF	TGTGCCAGCAGCTTGCAGGGTTATCAGCCCCAGCATTTT
TRBJ2-1	NA	TRBD2	TRBV2	CASRSRGGEQFF	TGTGCCAGCAGATCTCGCGGGGGTGAGCAGTTCTTC
TRBJ1-4	NA	TRBD1	TRBV18	CASSRDRAEKLFF	TGTGCCAGCTCCCGGGACAGGGCTGAAAAACTGTTTTTT
TRBJ1-1	NA	NA	TRBV19	CASNNREYTEAFF	TGTGCCAGTAACAACAGAGAGTATACTGAAGCTTTCTTT
TRBJ2-6	NA	NA	TRBV5-6	CASSFYSYSGANVLTF	TGTGCCAGCAGCTTCTACAGCTACTCTGGGGCCAACGTCCTGACTTTC
TRBJ2-3	few	NA	TRBV3-1/TRBV3-2	CASSQTSWAGASGTDTQYF	TGTGCCAGCAGCCAGACCAGTTGGGCAGGCGCATCCGGCACAGATACGCAGTATTTT
TRBJ1-5	few	TRBD1	TRBV5-1	CASSLGTANQPQHF	TGTGCCAGCAGCTTGGGGACAGCTAATCAGCCCCAGCATTTT
TRBJ1-5	NA	TRBD1	TRBV20-1	CSARDRDSSRPQHF	TGCAGTGCTCGTGACAGGGACAGTTCACGGCCCCAGCATTTT
TRBJ2-5	NA	NA	TRBV6-5	CASSYSNKYQKTQYF	TGTGCCAGCAGTTACTCGAACAAATACCAAAAGACCCAGTACTTC
TRBJ2-3	NA	TRBD2	TRBV7-3	CASSLNPRASGRDTQYF	TGTGCCAGCAGCTTAAATCCTCGGGCTAGCGGGAGAGATACGCAGTATTTT
TRBJ2-1	once	TRBD1	TRBV5-6	CASSLVPVTGNEQFF	TGTGCCAGCAGCTTGGTCCCGGTGACAGGGAATGAGCAGTTCTTC
TRBJ1-2	few	NA	TRBV6-2/TRBV6-3	CASSSVGSNYGYTF	TGTGCCAGCAGTTCCGTGGGCAGTAACTATGGCTACACCTTC
TRBJ2-5	NA	NA	TRBV27	CASRGGGRETQYF	TGTGCCAGCAGAGGGGGGGGGCGAGAGACCCAGTACTTC
TRBJ2-2	once	TRBD2	TRBV11-2	CASSSTSGSNTGELFF	TGTGCCAGCAGCTCGACTAGCGGATCGAACACCGGGGAGCTGTTTTTT
TRBJ2-4	NA	TRBD2	TRBV7-6	CASSFYPGLENIQYF	TGTGCCAGCAGCTTCTATCCGGGACTAGAAAACATTCAGTACTTC
TRBJ1-2	NA	TRBD1	TRBV27	CASSLSAGQGINYGYTF	TGTGCCAGCAGTTTAAGTGCTGGACAGGGGATTAACTATGGCTACACCTTC
TRBJ1-1	few	NA	TRBV19	CASSFRTAVPMNTEAFF	TGTGCCAGTAGTTTTAGAACAGCCGTACCCATGAACACTGAAGCTTTCTTT